One and the same sample provided the 9 T cell receptor beta chains below, sequenced in a study of Ad26.COV2.S vaccination and SARS-CoV-2 variants. The data were produced by immunoSEQ multiplex PCR, yet TCRdb's version contains in-frame clones alone and is incomplete. The sample carries roughly 380,000 clones, about 91% recorded once. The material sequenced was peripheral blood, taken after recovery from COVID-19. All receptors derive from a human donor who had recovered from COVID-19.

This sequence joins TRBV19 and TRBJ1-2, with a possible D match to TRBD1 (5 bases). This CDR3 region has 16 residues. Germline V gives CDR1 LNHDA, CDR2 SQIVND (reference sequence). Trimming removed 5 bases from V and 2 bases from J, with 18 bases in between. The CDR3 coding sequence is TGTGCCAGTAGTCCCCAACGTACTGGGGCCAACTATGGCTACACCTTC. Its translation is CASSPQRTGANYGYTF.

This chain joins TRBV7-9 and TRBJ2-5; TRBD1 is a possible D gene (5 bases). This CDR3 is built from 15 residues. The V end lost 1 base, the J end lost 5 bases, and 14 bases lay between the germline ends. The germline CDR1 and CDR2 sequences are SEHNR and FQNEAQ (reference sequence). Here the CDR3 reads CASSLGGSVGETQYF. Here the CDR3 DNA reads TGTGCCAGCAGCTTAGGGGGCTCAGTCGGCGAGACCCAGTACTTC.

This clone was found a few times. CDR3 amino acids: CASSQNRNQPQHF. The CDR3 region has the DNA TGTGCCAGCAGCCAGAACAGGAATCAGCCCCAGCATTTT. This chain connects TRBV3-1 (or the pseudogene TRBV3-2) to TRBJ1-5; TRBD1 is a possible D gene (5 bases). Trimming took 3 bases from V and 4 from J, leaving 7 bases between them. The CDR3 sequence is 13 residues long. Germline assignment: CDR1 LGHDT and CDR2 YNNKEL (reference sequence).

V gene TRBV27 combines with J gene TRBJ1-1; possible D gene TRBD1, 6 bases. V dropped 6 bases and J dropped 1 base, with 15 bases sitting between them. Germline assignment: CDR1 MNHEY and CDR2 SMNVEV (reference sequence). The CDR3 totals 15 residues. In DNA, the CDR3 is TGTGCCAGCAGCGTTCCGGGACACCCGAACACTGAAGCTTTCTTT. As protein: CASSVPGHPNTEAFF.

V is TRBV27 and J is TRBJ1-1; no definite D call. The V end was cut by 2 bases, the J end by 0 bases, with 7 bases between. The CDR3 consists of 14 residues. In germline, CDR1 is MNHEY, CDR2 SMNVEV (reference sequence). In nucleotides, the CDR3 is TGTGCCAGCAGTTTACAGATCTTGAACACTGAAGCTTTCTTT. Translating it yields CASSLQILNTEAFF.

The chain uses TRBV2 and TRBJ1-4, with 7 bases fitting TRBD1. The CDR3 contains 12 residues. CDR1 and CDR2 (germline): SNHLY, FYNNEI. J gave up 8 bases and V 6 bases, and 3 bases lay outside the gene matches. CDR3 sequence reads: CASRQGSEKLFF. The CDR3 DNA follows: TGTGCCAGCAGACAGGGGTCAGAAAAACTGTTTTTT.

V gene TRBV6-2 or TRBV6-3 combines with J gene TRBJ2-7, with 8 nucleotides matching TRBD1. The germline V gene encodes CDR1 MNHEY and CDR2 SVGEGT. CDR3 length: 12 residues. V trimming: 6 bases; J trimming: 6 bases; junction bases outside the gene matches: 4. The CDR3 nucleotides read TGTGCCAGCAGCGGACAGGGTATCGAGCAGTACTTC. Translating gives CASSGQGIEQYF.

The gene calls are TRBV7-9 and TRBJ2-7, with 8 bases that match TRBD1. The CDR3 extends over 16 amino acids. The germline V gene has CDR1 SEHNR and CDR2 FQNEAQ (reference sequence). V lost 1 base to trimming and J lost 7 bases; unmatched junction nucleotides: 12. The CDR3: CASSLDFDRGLREQYF. The CDR3 DNA reads as TGTGCCAGCAGCTTAGATTTTGACAGGGGATTGCGGGAGCAGTACTTC. Filled out from reference TRBV7-9 and TRBJ2-7, the complete variable domain reads DTGVSQNPRHKITKRGQNVTFRCDPISEHNRLYWYRQTLGQGPEFLTYFQNEAQLEKSRLLSDRFSAERPKGSFSTLEIQRTEQGDSAMYLCASSLDFDRGLREQYFGPGTRLTVT.

The chain recombines TRBV5-1 with TRBJ1-2; 7 bases are a match to TRBD1. The length of the CDR3 is 15 residues. Germline values: CDR1 SGHRS, CDR2 YFSETQ. With 6 bases clipped from V and 8 bases from J, the junction kept 16 bases outside the gene matches. The CDR3, as DNA: TGCGCCAGCACCCGGACAGGCCAAGGGGAATCGGGCTACACCTTC. Its protein product is CASTRTGQGESGYTF.